The 25 T cell receptor beta chains given below trace back to one sample, sequenced in a study of blood T cell repertoires in COVID-19. Only in-frame clones appear in the TCRdb table, and some are missing; sequencing was by immunoSEQ multiplex PCR. The sample consists of some 200,000 clones, around 84% of them appearing once. The sequenced sample was peripheral blood. These receptors all come from a woman aged 40 to 50 who had recovered from COVID-19.

The chain carries TRBV29-1 and TRBJ2-1, with 11 bases lining up with TRBD2. Trimming cost V 4 bases and J 7 bases; bases outside gene matches: 12. CDR1 and CDR2 from the germline V gene are SQVTM and ANQGSEA. The CDR3 spans 16 residues. CDR3 DNA: TGCAGCGTTGTGCCTAGCGGGGGGCCCCGACCGAATGAGCAGTTCTTC. Translation gives CSVVPSGGPRPNEQFF.

This chain uses TRBV5-6 with TRBJ2-7; perhaps TRBD1 as D (5 bases). CDR3 length: 14 amino acids. With 2 bases removed from V and 3 bases from J, the gap between germline ends came to 12 bases. CDR1 is SGHDT and CDR2 is YYEEEE in the germline V gene. CDR3 protein: CASSLGQGLYEQYF. DNA for the CDR3: TGTGCCAGCAGCTTAGGGCAGGGTCTCTACGAGCAGTACTTC.

Comment on this clone: The sample contains more than one DNA sequence encoding this CDR3. The V and J genes are TRBV5-1 and TRBJ1-5, with 7 bases matching TRBD1. The CDR3 extends over 14 amino acids. Germline values: CDR1 SGHRS, CDR2 YFSETQ. The J segment lost 5 bases and the V segment lost 0 bases, leaving 2 bases of the junction unmatched. The CDR3 region is CASSLGQGDQPQHF. CDR3 DNA sequence: TGCGCCAGCAGCTTGGGGCAGGGGGATCAGCCCCAGCATTTT. Full variable domain (remainder filled in from reference TRBV5-1 and TRBJ1-5): KAGVTQTPRYLIKTRGQQVTLSCSPISGHRSVSWYQQTPGQGLQFLFEYFSETQRNKGNFPGRFSGRQFSNSRSEMNVSTLELGDSALYLCASSLGQGDQPQHFGDGTRLSIL.

The gene calls are TRBV7-2 and TRBJ2-1, with a possible D match to TRBD1 (6 bases). The ends were cut back, 1 base at V and 9 bases at J, with 16 bases in the middle. The CDR3 runs 15 residues. Germline CDR1 is SGHTA and CDR2 is FQGNSA. The CDR3 protein is CASSLVAPQGGEQFF. CDR3 bases: TGTGCCAGCAGCTTAGTAGCCCCACAGGGCGGTGAGCAGTTCTTC.

Here the CDR3 DNA reads TGTGCCAGCAGCCGAACCGGGACAGGGGATTCACCCCTCCACTTT. Translation: CASSRTGTGDSPLHF. The chain is built from TRBV7-9 and TRBJ1-6, with 10 bases aligning to TRBD1. J lost 8 bases, V lost 5 bases, and 6 bases had no gene match. The CDR3 consists of 15 residues. Germline CDR1 and CDR2: SEHNR and FQNEAQ (reference sequence).

The rearrangement links TRBV5-1 to TRBJ2-1, with TRBD2 matching over 14 bases. Germline V gives CDR1 SGHRS, CDR2 YFSETQ. The CDR3 has 17 residues. V lost 4 bases, J lost 6 bases, and 9 bases stayed unmatched. The CDR3 sequence is CASSPQGTSGGRNEQFF. The CDR3 DNA sequence: TGCGCCAGCAGCCCGCAAGGGACTAGCGGGGGCCGCAATGAGCAGTTCTTC.

This chain joins TRBV24-1 and TRBJ2-1; 7 nucleotides match TRBD1. Per germline, CDR1 KGHDR and CDR2 SFDVKD. The V and J ends lost 2 bases and 7 bases, in that order; junction bases with no gene match: 16. The CDR3 is 18 residues long. The chain's CDR3 is CATSDSVTGQSRWNEQFF. DNA for the CDR3: TGTGCCACCAGTGATTCTGTCACGGGACAGTCTAGGTGGAATGAGCAGTTCTTC.

This chain links TRBV7-2 with TRBJ2-3; 12 bases are shared with TRBD2. Germline V gene sequence: CDR1 SGHTA, CDR2 FQGNSA. The CDR3 has 18 residues. Losses at the gene ends were 2 bases for V and 2 bases for J; bases not matched to a gene: 8. CDR3 in amino acids: CASSLLGLAGGNTDTQYF. CDR3 bases: TGTGCCAGCAGCTTATTGGGGCTAGCGGGGGGGAACACAGATACGCAGTATTTT.

The chain joins TRBV28 to TRBJ2-1; TRBD1 is a possible D gene (5 bases). V was pared by 6 bases and J by 4 bases, with 16 bases between. CDR3 length equals 15 residues. The germline V gene encodes CDR1 MDHEN and CDR2 SYDVKM. Here the CDR3 DNA reads TGTGCCAGCAGCCCGACCCGCGACAGTTACAATGAGCAGTTCTTC. Protein: CASSPTRDSYNEQFF.

This chain links TRBV27 with TRBJ2-2; the D gene is possibly TRBD2 (6 bases). Germline CDR1 reads MNHEY; CDR2 reads SMNVEV (reference sequence). The V and J ends lost 2 bases and 6 bases respectively, with 19 bases between them. This CDR3 comprises 17 residues. CDR3 DNA: TGTGCCAGCAGTTTAGACTGGGACTCATCGGGCGCCGGGGAGCTGTTTTTT. Residues: CASSLDWDSSGAGELFF.

The V gene is TRBV7-8, the J gene TRBJ1-3; 7 bases fit TRBD1. Germline V lookup: CDR1 SGHVS, CDR2 FQNEAQ. The CDR3 sequence is 18 residues long. The J segment lost 4 bases and the V segment lost 4 bases, leaving 16 bases of the junction unmatched. The DNA of the CDR3 is TGTGCCAGCAGCTCCACCGCCTTATCGACAGGGTTAGGAAACACCATATATTTT. Translated: CASSSTALSTGLGNTIYF.

The J gene is TRBJ2-1, the V gene TRBV24-1, with 9 bases matching TRBD2. Germline V gene sequence: CDR1 KGHDR, CDR2 SFDVKD. CDR3 size: 15 residues. V shed 5 bases, J shed 4 bases, and the junction held 5 bases outside the gene matches. The CDR3 DNA reads TGTGCCACCAGTGCTCATAGCGGGGGATACAATGAGCAGTTCTTC. Translated, it gives CATSAHSGGYNEQFF.

The chain combines TRBV7-2 with TRBJ1-5; D gene ambiguous. From germline, CDR1 is SGHTA and CDR2 FQGNSA. Trimming pared 7 bases from V and 5 bases from J, leaving 12 bases between. The CDR3 loop spans 13 amino acids. The CDR3 bases are TGTGCCAGCACCACTTATTCGGATCAGCCCCAGCATTTT. Protein: CASTTYSDQPQHF.

The chain is built from TRBV9 and TRBJ1-1; 12 nucleotides match TRBD1. The CDR3 has 14 residues. Germline-derived CDR1 and CDR2 are SGDLS and YYNGEE. V was clipped by 4 bases and J by 6 bases; unmatched bases: 4. CDR3 residues: CASSMGQGAAEAFF. CDR3 nucleotide sequence: TGTGCCAGCAGCATGGGACAGGGGGCGGCTGAAGCTTTCTTT.

The V gene is TRBV5-4, the J gene TRBJ1-2; 7 bases are shared with TRBD1. CDR1 is SGHNT, CDR2 YYREEE, per germline (reference sequence). The CDR3 contains 14 residues. With 4 bases clipped from V and 3 bases from J, the junction kept 6 bases outside the gene matches. The CDR3 loop is CASSGRQGYYGYTF. The CDR3 DNA reads TGTGCCAGCAGCGGAAGACAGGGATACTATGGCTACACCTTC.

The chain has TRBV18 and TRBJ1-1, with D unclear. The CDR3 length is 15 residues. Germline CDR1 is KGHSH and CDR2 is LQKENI. The germline V and J ends were trimmed by 5 bases and 1 base, with 14 bases remaining between them. Here the CDR3 DNA reads TGTGCCAGCTCAGTTTTTGGAGGGAGGAACACTGAAGCTTTCTTT. Translation gives CASSVFGGRNTEAFF.

Only one count was recorded for this clone. This rearrangement joins TRBV5-1 to TRBJ1-1, with a possible D match to TRBD1 (6 bases). Trimming stripped 4 bases from V and 5 bases from J, with 18 bases between. This CDR3 is built from 15 residues. Germline-derived CDR1 and CDR2 are SGHRS and YFSETQ. In nucleotides, the CDR3 is TGCGCCAGCAGCCCTTGGGGGGGCGTTTCGACTGAAGCTTTCTTT. Its protein product is CASSPWGGVSTEAFF.

The rearrangement uses TRBV5-1 and TRBJ2-3; maybe TRBD2 (6 bases). CDR1 and CDR2 (germline): SGHRS, YFSETQ. The CDR3 extends over 15 amino acids. Trimming left V 0 bases short and J 1 base short, with 9 bases between. CDR3 sequence reads: CASSLDGSGTDTQYF. CDR3 in DNA: TGCGCCAGCAGCTTGGACGGGAGTGGCACAGATACGCAGTATTTT.

The chain links TRBV6-5 to TRBJ1-2; D gene uncertain. Germline V gene sequence: CDR1 MNHEY, CDR2 SVGAGI. Trimming took off 10 bases at V and 3 bases at J, with 6 bases between the two ends. The CDR3 contains 10 residues. The chain's CDR3 is CAISDYGYTF. CDR3 in DNA: TGTGCCATCTCGGACTATGGCTACACCTTC.

The chain has TRBV5-8 and TRBJ1-6, with TRBD1 matching 10 bases. The CDR3 length is 13 residues. Germline V gene lookup returns CDR1 SGHTS and CDR2 YDEGEE. The J segment lost 14 bases and the V segment lost 4 bases, leaving 6 bases of the junction unmatched. CDR3 bases: TGTGCCAGCAGCATTGGGACAGGGGAATCCCTCCACTTT. As protein: CASSIGTGESLHF.

The genes are TRBV24-1 and TRBJ2-1, with TRBD2 identical over 11 bases. The CDR3 length is 20 residues. J lost 1 base, V lost 4 bases, and 14 bases had no gene match. Germline CDR1 reads KGHDR; CDR2 reads SFDVKD. CDR3 sequence (DNA): TGTGCCACCAGTGAGCGCACCGGGACTAGCGGATATAAATCCTACAATGAGCAGTTCTTC. Its protein is CATSERTGTSGYKSYNEQFF.

The rearrangement uses TRBV28 and TRBJ1-5; TRBD1 matches at 11 bases. Germline values: CDR1 MDHEN, CDR2 SYDVKM. The CDR3 is made up of 18 amino acids. Trimming at V came to 6 bases and at J to 0 bases, leaving 10 bases not matched to a gene. The CDR3 loop reads CASRTSGQGGTSNQPQHF. The DNA for the CDR3 is TGTGCCAGCAGGACCTCGGGACAGGGGGGGACTAGCAATCAGCCCCAGCATTTT. The variable domain in full, with the rest retrieved from reference TRBV28 and TRBJ1-5, is DVKVTQSSRYLVKRTGEKVFLECVQDMDHENMFWYRQDPGLGLRLIYFSYDVKMKEKGDIPEGYSVSREKKERFSLILESASTNQTSMYLCASRTSGQGGTSNQPQHFGDGTRLSIL.

The chain recombines TRBV12-3 or TRBV12-4 with TRBJ1-3; D is possibly TRBD1 (5 bases). CDR3 size: 13 residues. V shed 6 bases and J shed 2 bases, with 8 bases lying between them. The CDR3 region is CASRTDTGNTIYF. Written as DNA, the CDR3 is TGTGCCAGCAGGACAGACACTGGAAACACCATATATTTT.

V and J are TRBV11-3 and TRBJ2-7, with D possibly being TRBD1 (6 bases). Between the trimmed V and J ends, which lost 6 bases and 6 bases, there was a span of 18 bases. The CDR3 has 14 residues. CDR1 SGHNT and CDR2 YENEEA come from the germline V gene. CDR3 sequence reads: CASRKAGADGEQYF. CDR3 nucleotides: TGTGCCAGCAGAAAGGCAGGGGCGGATGGCGAGCAGTACTTC.

This chain links TRBV29-1 with TRBJ2-2; 15 nucleotides line up with TRBD2. The V gene's germline CDR1 is SQVTM and CDR2 ANQGSEA. The CDR3 is 16 amino acids. Germline trimming cut 6 bases from V and 5 bases from J; bases unmatched to any gene: 7. Written as DNA, the CDR3 is TGCAGCGTCGACACCGGGACTAGCGGGGGGACCGGGGAGCTGTTTTTT. Protein: CSVDTGTSGGTGELFF.